The T cell receptor beta chain described here comes from a study of regulatory T cells in long-lasting Graves disease. Time point: newly diagnosed GD, antithyroid drugs for less than 3 months. PBMC-derived RNA was used for the TCR library. The CDR3 extends over 18 amino acids. The germline gives CDR1 LGHNA, CDR2 YSLEER. Losses at the gene ends were 4 bases for V and 0 bases for J; bases not matched to a gene: 10. Arm-PCR of CDR3 regions and iRepertoire HTBI primers were the basis on which TCR beta libraries were built. TCRdb independently ran MiXCR on the multiplex PCR reads; one entry per CDR3 protein. Of around 500,000 distinct CDR3 sequences listed, around 11% are singletons. These data are also associated with another study on T cells in Graves' hyperthyroidism and ophthalmopathy.

The V and J genes are TRBV4-3 and TRBJ2-1; 9 nucleotides align to TRBD2. The clonotype originates from a woman between 25 and 40 years old with Graves disease. The specimen was peripheral blood mononuclear cells (PBMCs), collected at new diagnosis, from a patient treated with antithyroid drugs. The CDR3 is CASSRIYFSGSSYNEQFF. The CDR3 region has the DNA TGCGCCAGCAGCCGAATTTACTTTAGCGGGAGCTCCTACAATGAGCAGTTCTTC.